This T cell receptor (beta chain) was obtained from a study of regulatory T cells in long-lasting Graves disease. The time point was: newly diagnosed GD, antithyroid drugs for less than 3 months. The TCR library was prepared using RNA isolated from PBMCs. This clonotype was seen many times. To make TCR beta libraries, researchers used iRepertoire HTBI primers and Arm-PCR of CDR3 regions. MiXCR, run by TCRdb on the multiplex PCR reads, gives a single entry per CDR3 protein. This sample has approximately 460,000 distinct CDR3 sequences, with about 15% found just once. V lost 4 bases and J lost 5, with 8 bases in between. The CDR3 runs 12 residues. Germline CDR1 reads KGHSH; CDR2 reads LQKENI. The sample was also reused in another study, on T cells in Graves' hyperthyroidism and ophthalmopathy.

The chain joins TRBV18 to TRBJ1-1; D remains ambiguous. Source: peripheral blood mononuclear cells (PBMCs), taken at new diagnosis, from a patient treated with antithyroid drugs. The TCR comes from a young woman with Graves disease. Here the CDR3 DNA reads TGTGCCAGCTCACTTAGGGCTACTGAAGCTTTCTTT. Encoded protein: CASSLRATEAFF.